The sequence of this TCR beta chain was determined in a study of blood T cell repertoires in COVID-19. Background on the study: PBMCs, B-cell-depleted T cells, or T cells were the source of the cDNA or gDNA that made up the material.

CDR1 is SEHNR and CDR2 is FQNEAQ in the germline V gene (reference sequence). Between the trimmed V and J ends, which lost 5 bases and 9 bases, there was a span of 14 bases. CDR3 length: 14 amino acids. TCRdb's copy holds only in-frame clones and misses some; the assay was immunoSEQ multiplex PCR. The sample contains around 160,000 clones, about nine tenths of which appear only once. A PCR-confirmed or clinician-diagnosed COVID-19 case had contacted exposed participants within 2 weeks of entry. Sequencing input: PBMCs or T cells enriched from blood (not recorded which). The sequence was collected from a woman in her forties who had been exposed to COVID-19. The V gene is TRBV7-9, the J gene TRBJ1-6; tentative D call: TRBD1 (5 bases). The CDR3 spells CASSPGTSLSPLHF. CDR3 nucleotides: TGTGCCAGCAGCCCCGGGACTTCCCTTTCACCCCTCCACTTT.